This T cell receptor (beta chain) was documented in a study of CD8 T cells in ankylosing spondylitis. Broader study findings: Certain motif variants had earlier appeared in reactive arthritis synovial fluid and blood.

MiXCR, run by TCRdb on the 5' RACE reads, gives a single entry per CDR3 protein. The sample consists of under 30,000 distinct CDR3 sequences, over 6.5% of them appearing once. This clonotype was seen only a few times. Antigen: not known. Trimming took off 1 base at V and 1 base at J, with 5 bases between the two ends. From germline, CDR1 is LNHNV and CDR2 YYDKDF (reference sequence). The CDR3 sequence is 13 residues long. This clonotype originated in a male donor with ankylosing spondylitis or in good health (not recorded which). Sequenced: blood. The rearrangement joins TRBV15 to TRBJ2-7, with no clear D. Written as DNA, the CDR3 is TGTGCCACCAGCAGAGGGGATTCCTACGAGCAGTACTTC. This codes for CATSRGDSYEQYF.